These 29 T cell receptor beta chains share one sample of origin, sequenced in a study of vaccination and CD4 T cells after COVID-19 (dated by TCRdb to about 2022). The library was obtained by PCR. The sequencing machine was an Illumina iSeq 100. DNA from cultured CD4+ T cells was subjected to TCR sequencing with the Oncomine TCR Beta short-read assay at the Johns Hopkins FTIC core. The raw public reads went through TCRdb reprocessing: fastp at Q25, MiXCR clone calling, in-frame beta chains kept. CDR3 protein duplicates are merged, each entry listing the most common genes and DNA. Recorded for this sample are more than 13,000 distinct CDR3 sequences; about a fifth of them occurred a single time. The top ten clonotypes cover more than 10% of the sample. In the paper's terms, the treatment or condition label means: approximately 11-day PBMC culture with coronavirus spike peptide pools or control peptides (ViraFEST assay).

These TCRs are of unknown antigen specificity. The sequences come from CD4+ T cells from blood, cultured in vitro, collected before SARS-CoV-2 vaccination. All receptors come from a human donor who received a COVID-19 vaccine.

Only one count was recorded for this clonotype. The genes are TRBV5-4 and TRBJ1-2; 8 bases match TRBD1. The germline V gene has CDR1 SGHNT and CDR2 YYREEE (reference sequence). The CDR3 totals 14 residues. Unmatched junction bases numbered 5, after V lost 6 bases and J lost 1 base. CDR3 nucleotides: TGTGCCAGCAAGGGGACAGGAGGTAACTATGGCTACACCTTC. Translated: CASKGTGGNYGYTF. The full variable domain, completed using reference TRBV5-4 and TRBJ1-2, is ETGVTQSPTHLIKTRGQQVTLRCSSQSGHNTVSWYQQALGQGPQFIFQYYREEENGRGNFPPRFSGLQFPNYSSELNVNALELDDSALYLCASKGTGGNYGYTFGSGTRLTVV.

The chain links TRBV2 to TRBJ2-7; D unresolved. The CDR3 runs 15 residues. Trimming took 5 bases from V and 1 from J, leaving 15 bases between them. Germline V gene data show CDR1 as SNHLY and CDR2 as FYNNEI. The CDR3 DNA is TGTGCCAGCAGTTTACTATTGACACGTTCCTACGAGCAGTACTTC. Protein product: CASSLLLTRSYEQYF.

This chain uses TRBV20-1 with TRBJ1-2; D gene uncertain. The CDR3 sequence is 13 residues long. Trimming stripped 0 bases from V and 2 bases from J, with 7 bases between. Germline V gene lookup returns CDR1 DFQATT and CDR2 SNEGSKA (reference sequence). CDR3 sequence reads: CSARDLGNYGYTF. The CDR3 nucleotides read TGCAGTGCTAGAGATCTTGGGAACTATGGCTACACCTTC.

The V gene is TRBV6-2 or TRBV6-3, the J gene TRBJ1-1; no reliable D call. The CDR3 loop spans 12 amino acids. V lost 6 bases and J lost 10, with 15 bases in between. The germline CDR1 and CDR2 sequences are MNHEY and SVGEGT. Here the CDR3 reads CASSSRAPGAFF. Here the CDR3 DNA reads TGTGCCAGCAGCTCTCGGGCCCCTGGAGCTTTCTTT.

This clonotype has just a few counts. The V gene is TRBV7-2, the J gene TRBJ2-2; 11 bases fit TRBD2. The germline V gene has CDR1 SGHTA and CDR2 FQGNSA. The V segment lost 5 bases and the J segment 5 bases; nucleotides outside the gene matches: 4. This CDR3 spans 15 amino acids. CDR3 in DNA: TGTGCCAGCAGCCTACTAGCGGGGGAAACCGGGGAGCTGTTTTTT. Protein sequence: CASSLLAGETGELFF. Using reference TRBV7-2 and TRBJ2-2 for the parts outside the CDR3, the full variable domain is GAGVSQSPSNKVTEKGKDVELRCDPISGHTALYWYRQSLGQGLEFLIYFQGNSAPDKSGLPSDRFSAERTGGSVSTLTIQRTQQEDSAVYLCASSLLAGETGELFFGEGSRLTVL.

This rearrangement joins TRBV11-3 to TRBJ2-3; D possibly uses TRBD1 or TRBD2 (5 bases each). The CDR3 has 13 amino acids. Trimming left V 7 bases short and J 6 bases short, with 14 bases between. Germline-derived CDR1 and CDR2 are SGHNT and YENEEA. Here the CDR3 DNA reads TGTGCCAGCAACCGTCCGGGGCTGGATACGCAGTATTTT. It codes for CASNRPGLDTQYF.

The chain combines TRBV28 with TRBJ1-5; unclear D gene. The germline CDR1 and CDR2 sequences are MDHEN and SYDVKM. V was pared by 6 bases and J by 3 bases, with 12 bases between. CDR3 size: 14 residues. This chain's CDR3 is CASSQSRYNQPQHF. The DNA for the CDR3 is TGTGCCAGCAGCCAAAGCAGGTACAATCAGCCCCAGCATTTT.

The sample holds a few counts of this clonotype. The chain links TRBV20-1 to TRBJ1-1; D gene unclear. Trimming took off 4 bases at V and 1 base at J, with 13 bases between the two ends. The CDR3 is 14 residues long. Germline V gene sequence: CDR1 DFQATT, CDR2 SNEGSKA (reference sequence). The CDR3 loop reads CSATRGWGNTEAFF. The CDR3 DNA follows: TGCAGTGCTACTCGAGGGTGGGGGAACACTGAAGCTTTCTTT.

This clonotype has only a few counts. V gene TRBV10-2 combines with J gene TRBJ2-3, with unresolved D. There are 11 residues in the CDR3. Germline V gene data show CDR1 as WSHSY and CDR2 as SAAADI. With 6 bases removed from V and 4 bases from J, the gap between germline ends came to 5 bases. Here the CDR3 reads CASRGADTQYF. The CDR3 region has the DNA TGCGCCAGCAGAGGAGCAGATACGCAGTATTTT.

J is TRBJ1-6 and V is TRBV5-6; D is possibly TRBD1 (6 bases). Germline V lookup: CDR1 SGHDT, CDR2 YYEEEE. Between the trimmed V and J ends, which lost 1 base and 4 bases, there was a span of 21 bases. The CDR3 is made up of 19 amino acids. The CDR3 loop is CASSLFGRKGRGYNSPLHF. CDR3 sequence (DNA): TGTGCCAGCAGCTTGTTTGGGCGTAAGGGCAGGGGATATAATTCACCCCTCCACTTT.

Comments on this clonotype: A read error may be the cause here, since a much bigger clone is one base away. The chain has TRBV6-5 and TRBJ1-5; maybe TRBD1 (6 bases). The germline gives CDR1 MNHEY, CDR2 SVGAGI. Trimming removed 0 bases from V and 0 bases from J, with 21 bases in between. The CDR3 is made up of 20 amino acids. This CDR3 is CASSYSKVGRGPDSNQPQHF. As DNA, the CDR3 is TGTGCCAGCAGTTACTCGAAGGTCGGCAGGGGCCCAGATAGCAATCAGCCCCAGCATTTT.

This chain uses TRBV30 with TRBJ2-7; D is possibly TRBD1 (5 bases). The CDR3 has 11 amino acids. The V end lost 5 bases, the J end lost 3 bases, and 8 bases lay between the germline ends. CDR1 GTSNPN and CDR2 SVGIG come from the germline V gene (reference sequence). CDR3 sequence: CAWQQDYEQYF. The CDR3, as DNA: TGTGCCTGGCAACAGGACTACGAGCAGTACTTC.

This clonotype turned up a few times. The DNA of the CDR3 is TGTGCCAGCAAGGTTAATGAAAAACTGTTTTTT. As protein: CASKVNEKLFF. The chain combines TRBV2 with TRBJ1-4; D unresolved. The CDR3 runs to 11 residues. Trimming stripped 7 bases from V and 4 bases from J, with 4 bases between. Germline CDR1 is SNHLY and CDR2 is FYNNEI.

This chain connects TRBV7-9 to TRBJ2-1; 10 bases agree with TRBD2. Germline V gene sequence: CDR1 SEHNR, CDR2 FQNEAQ (reference sequence). The length of the CDR3 is 15 residues. The junction had 5 bases not matched to a gene; V was cut back by 4 bases and J by 5 bases. CDR3 residues: CASSSGTSVNNEQFF. DNA for the CDR3: TGTGCCAGCAGCTCCGGGACTAGCGTAAACAATGAGCAGTTCTTC.

This clonotype was observed a few times. The rearrangement uses TRBV6-5 and TRBJ2-2; D assignment may be TRBD1 or TRBD2 (5 bases each). The CDR3 runs to 14 residues. Germline values: CDR1 MNHEY, CDR2 SVGAGI. Deletions cut 4 bases from V and 1 base from J, with 7 bases between. In DNA form, the CDR3 reads TGTGCCAGCAGTTCGGGACGGAACACCGGGGAGCTGTTTTTT. This gives the protein CASSSGRNTGELFF.

This clonotype was counted between two and nine times. As DNA, the CDR3 is TGTGCCAGCAGTTGGGAAAGAGCCGGGACAGGGACACAGCCCCAGCATTTT. The encoded protein is CASSWERAGTGTQPQHF. The rearrangement links TRBV12-3 or TRBV12-4 to TRBJ1-5, with 9 bases identical to TRBD1. With V trimmed by 4 bases and J by 7 bases, 14 bases remained unmatched. The CDR3 loop spans 17 amino acids.

This clonotype was seen a few times. This CDR3 reads CASSFLARGDTQYF. The CDR3, as DNA: TGTGCCAGCAGTTTTCTTGCACGCGGGGATACGCAGTATTTT. The genes are TRBV12-3 or TRBV12-4 and TRBJ2-3; perhaps TRBD2 as D (5 bases). The length of the CDR3 is 14 residues. Trimming took 3 bases from V and 6 from J, leaving 13 bases between them.

This chain joins TRBV23-1 and TRBJ1-1, with D possibly being TRBD1 (5 bases). TRBV23-1 is recorded as an ORF, its role being uncertain. This CDR3 is built from 14 residues. V lost 8 bases, J lost 5 bases, and 18 bases lay in between. CDR3 bases: TGCGCCAGCGTCACAGGTTGGAACAAAACTGAAGCTTTCTTT. This translates into CASVTGWNKTEAFF.

The V and J genes are TRBV6-2 or TRBV6-3 and TRBJ2-7; D possibly corresponds to TRBD2 (6 bases). Per the germline V gene, CDR1 is MNHEY and CDR2 is SVGEGT. There are 13 residues in the CDR3. Trimming pared 6 bases from V and 6 bases from J, leaving 15 bases between. Written as DNA, the CDR3 is TGTGCCAGCAGCAGCCTGATGGGGGGCGAGCAGTACTTC. Protein: CASSSLMGGEQYF.

This clonotype came up a few times. V and J are TRBV2 and TRBJ2-7; D gene unclear. This CDR3 has 15 residues. V gave up 3 bases and J gave up 3 bases, with 15 bases separating them. Germline lookup yields CDR1 SNHLY and CDR2 FYNNEI. The CDR3 DNA sequence: TGTGCCAGCAGTGAGGTGTTAGCTGGGGACTACGAGCAGTACTTC. Translation: CASSEVLAGDYEQYF.

This chain connects TRBV7-7 to TRBJ2-7, with D possibly being TRBD1 or TRBD2 (5 bases each). This CDR3 comprises 15 residues. The ends were cut back, 8 bases at V and 1 base at J, with 18 bases in the middle. The germline CDR1 and CDR2 sequences are SSHAT and FNYEAQ (reference sequence). The CDR3 protein is CASSKGGQGSYEQYF. The CDR3 region has the DNA TGTGCCAGCTCCAAAGGCGGGCAGGGATCCTACGAGCAGTACTTC.

Note on this clonotype: Germline is not matched at one junction end, which may reflect a read error. The CDR3 reads CASSLDILTGPNQPQHF. The CDR3 DNA follows: TGTGCCAGCAGCCTAGATATCCTAACAGGGCCAAATCAGCCCCAGCATTTT. The chain employs TRBV11-2 and TRBJ1-5, with a weak D call TRBD1 (6 bases). CDR1 is SGHAT and CDR2 is FQNNGV in the germline V gene. The CDR3 extends over 17 amino acids. Supplemented by reference TRBV11-2 and TRBJ1-5, the full variable domain reads EAGVAQSPRYKIIEKRQSVAFWCNPISGHATLYWYQQILGQGPKLLIQFQNNGVVDDSQLPKDRFSAERLKGVDSTLKIQPAKLEDSAVYLCASSLDILTGPNQPQHFGDGTRLSIL.

This clonotype was detected a few times. The J gene is TRBJ2-2, the V gene TRBV6-1, with a tentative D call TRBD2 (5 bases). Germline assignment: CDR1 MNHNS and CDR2 SASEGT. V shed 8 bases and J shed 6 bases, with 16 bases lying between them. The CDR3 runs to 14 residues. CDR3 protein: CASGDYRAPGELFF. CDR3 DNA sequence: TGTGCCAGCGGAGACTACCGCGCCCCCGGGGAGCTGTTTTTT.

The CDR3 DNA sequence: TGCGCCAGCAGCCAACAGGGACAGGGTGGCTCCTACGAGCAGTACTTC. Translation: CASSQQGQGGSYEQYF. The V gene is TRBV4-1, the J gene TRBJ2-7; 9 nucleotides line up with TRBD1. V gave up 2 bases and J gave up 0 bases; unmatched junction bases: 5. The CDR3 sequence is 16 residues long. CDR1 is MGHRA and CDR2 is YSYEKL in the germline V gene.

This clonotype was detected once. A read error may be the cause here, since a much bigger clone is one base away. V usage is TRBV6-5 and J usage is TRBJ1-2, with a possible D match to TRBD1 (5 bases). Germline V CDR1 and CDR2: MNHEY, SVGAGI. The CDR3 has 12 residues. CDR3 sequence reads: CASSYGANGYAF. CDR3 nucleotide sequence: TGTGCCAGCAGTTACGGGGCAAATGGCTACGCCTTC.

V gene TRBV29-1 combines with J gene TRBJ1-2, with TRBD1 as a possible D gene (6 bases). Germline V gives CDR1 SQVTM, CDR2 ANQGSEA. V was clipped by 0 bases and J by 7 bases, with 21 bases between them. This CDR3 comprises 16 residues. The CDR3 sequence: CSVEESGRGLLSGYTF. Here the CDR3 DNA reads TGCAGCGTTGAAGAATCCGGGCGGGGGCTTCTCTCTGGCTACACCTTC.

In this sample, this clonotype is medium-sized. The chain has TRBV6-1 and TRBJ1-4, with D perhaps matching TRBD1 (6 bases). Germline CDR1 and CDR2: MNHNS and SASEGT. V lost 3 bases to trimming and J lost 4 bases, with 12 bases between them. This CDR3 region has 15 residues. The CDR3 here is CASSDPGGYNEKLFF. CDR3 coding DNA: TGTGCCAGCAGTGACCCGGGGGGCTATAATGAAAAACTGTTTTTT.

This clonotype was seen only a few times. J is TRBJ1-1 and V is TRBV30; TRBD1 agrees at 12 bases. This CDR3 comprises 17 residues. The V and J ends lost 3 bases and 8 bases, in that order; junction bases with no gene match: 16. CDR1 GTSNPN and CDR2 SVGIG come from the germline V gene (reference sequence). CDR3 sequence: CAWSAGTGGRGLREAFF. The CDR3 DNA reads TGTGCCTGGAGCGCGGGGACAGGGGGCAGGGGGTTGAGAGAAGCTTTCTTT.

This chain uses TRBV2 with TRBJ1-2; the D gene is possibly TRBD1 (6 bases). Germline-derived CDR1 and CDR2 are SNHLY and FYNNEI. The CDR3 loop spans 14 amino acids. With 1 base removed from V and 4 bases from J, the gap between germline ends came to 10 bases. CDR3 coding DNA: TGTGCCAGCAGTGAAGTGAGGGGGATCTATGGCTACACCTTC. This encodes CASSEVRGIYGYTF. The complete variable domain, with remaining parts taken from reference TRBV2 and TRBJ1-2, reads EPEVTQTPSHQVTQMGQEVILRCVPISNHLYFYWYRQILGQKVEFLVSFYNNEISEKSEIFDDQFSVERPDGSNFTLKIRSTKLEDSAMYFCASSEVRGIYGYTFGSGTRLTVV.